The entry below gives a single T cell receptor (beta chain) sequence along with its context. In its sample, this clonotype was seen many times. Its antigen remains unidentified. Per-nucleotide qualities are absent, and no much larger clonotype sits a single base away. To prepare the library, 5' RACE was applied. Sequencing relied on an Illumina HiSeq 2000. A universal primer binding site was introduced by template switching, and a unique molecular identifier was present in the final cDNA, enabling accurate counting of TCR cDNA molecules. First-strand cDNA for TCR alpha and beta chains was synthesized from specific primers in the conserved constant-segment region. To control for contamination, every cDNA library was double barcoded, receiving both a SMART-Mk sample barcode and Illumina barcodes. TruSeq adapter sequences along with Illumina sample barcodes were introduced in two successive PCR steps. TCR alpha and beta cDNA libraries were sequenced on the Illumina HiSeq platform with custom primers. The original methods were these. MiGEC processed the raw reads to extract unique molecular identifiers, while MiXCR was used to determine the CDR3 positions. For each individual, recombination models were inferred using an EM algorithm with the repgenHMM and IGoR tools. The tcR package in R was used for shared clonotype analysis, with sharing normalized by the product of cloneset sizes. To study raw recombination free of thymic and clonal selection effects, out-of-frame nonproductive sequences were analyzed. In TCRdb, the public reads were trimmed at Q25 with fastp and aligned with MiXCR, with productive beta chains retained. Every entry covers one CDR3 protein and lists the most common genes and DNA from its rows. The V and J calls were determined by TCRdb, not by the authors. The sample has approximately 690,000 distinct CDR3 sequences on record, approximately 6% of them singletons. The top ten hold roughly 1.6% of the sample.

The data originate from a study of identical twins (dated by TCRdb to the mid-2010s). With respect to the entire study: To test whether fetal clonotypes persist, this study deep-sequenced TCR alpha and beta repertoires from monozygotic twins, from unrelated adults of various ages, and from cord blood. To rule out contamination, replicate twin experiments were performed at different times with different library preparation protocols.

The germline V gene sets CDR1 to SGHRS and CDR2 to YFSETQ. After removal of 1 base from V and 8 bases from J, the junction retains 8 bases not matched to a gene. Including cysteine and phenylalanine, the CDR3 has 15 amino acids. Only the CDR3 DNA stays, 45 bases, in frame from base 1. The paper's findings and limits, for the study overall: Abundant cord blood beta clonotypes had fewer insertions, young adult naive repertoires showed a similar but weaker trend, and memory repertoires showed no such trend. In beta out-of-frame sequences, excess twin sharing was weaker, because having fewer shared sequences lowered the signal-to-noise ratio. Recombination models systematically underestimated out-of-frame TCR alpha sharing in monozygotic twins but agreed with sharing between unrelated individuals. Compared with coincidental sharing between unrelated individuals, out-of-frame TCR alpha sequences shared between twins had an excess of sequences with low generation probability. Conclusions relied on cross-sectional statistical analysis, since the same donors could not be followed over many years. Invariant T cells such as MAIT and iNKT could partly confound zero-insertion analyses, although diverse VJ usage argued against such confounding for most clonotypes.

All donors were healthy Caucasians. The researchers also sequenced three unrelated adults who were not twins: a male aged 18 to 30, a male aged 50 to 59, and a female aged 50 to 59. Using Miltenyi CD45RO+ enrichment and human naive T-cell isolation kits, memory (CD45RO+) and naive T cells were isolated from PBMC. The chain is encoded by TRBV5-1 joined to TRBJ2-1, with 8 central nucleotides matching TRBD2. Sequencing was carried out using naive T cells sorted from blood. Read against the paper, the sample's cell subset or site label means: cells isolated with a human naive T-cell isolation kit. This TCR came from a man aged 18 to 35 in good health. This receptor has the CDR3 CASSLTGGRLDEQFF. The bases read TGCGCCAGCAGCTTGACGGGCGGGAGGTTGGATGAGCAGTTCTTC. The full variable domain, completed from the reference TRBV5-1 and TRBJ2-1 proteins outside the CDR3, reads KAGVTQTPRYLIKTRGQQVTLSCSPISGHRSVSWYQQTPGQGLQFLFEYFSETQRNKGNFPGRFSGRQFSNSRSEMNVSTLELGDSALYLCASSLTGGRLDEQFFGPGTRLTVL.